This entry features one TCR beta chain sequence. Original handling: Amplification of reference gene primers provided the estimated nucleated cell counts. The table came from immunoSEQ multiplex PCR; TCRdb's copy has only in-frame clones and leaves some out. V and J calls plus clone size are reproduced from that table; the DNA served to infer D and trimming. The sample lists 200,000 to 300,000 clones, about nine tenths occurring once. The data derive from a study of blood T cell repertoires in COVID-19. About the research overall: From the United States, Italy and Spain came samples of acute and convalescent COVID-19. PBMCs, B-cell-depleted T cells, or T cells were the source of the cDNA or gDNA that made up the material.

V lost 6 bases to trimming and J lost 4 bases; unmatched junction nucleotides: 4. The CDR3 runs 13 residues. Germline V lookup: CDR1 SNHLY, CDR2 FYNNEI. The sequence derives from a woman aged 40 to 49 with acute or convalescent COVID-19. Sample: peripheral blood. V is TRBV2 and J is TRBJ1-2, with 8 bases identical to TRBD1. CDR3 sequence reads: CASSADRAYGYTF. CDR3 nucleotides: TGTGCCAGCAGCGCGGACAGGGCCTATGGCTACACCTTC.